Reported below is one TCR beta chain. What this receptor recognizes is not known. The record has no base qualities; no much larger clone is one base away. V sheds 11 bases and J sheds 0 bases, leaving 14 bases between their ends. Counted from cysteine to phenylalanine, this CDR3 has 15 amino acids. Solely the CDR3 DNA is kept, with 45 bases framed from the first base. From a lookup of the germline V gene, CDR1 and CDR2 are ENHRY and SYGVKD. These data come from a study of control samples from healthy donors and cancer patients (dated by TCRdb to 2018 to 2021). The library was made by the immunoSEQ multiplex PCR assay. The table comes from immuneACCESS by way of TCRdb, which keeps in-frame sequences with V and J called. Part of the clones is missing from these tables; in studies checked, under half for an unresolved V gene and the rest for unknown reasons. Present in this sample are over 120,000 clones, 85% to 95% of which were seen just once. Of the sample, approximately 15% falls within the top ten clones.

Material: PBMCs. The sequence came from a man aged 55 to 70 with colorectal cancer. The rearranged segments are TRBV10-3 and TRBJ2-6; TRBD2 might be the D gene, on 6 matching bases. In nucleotides, the sequence is TGTGCCTCGGGAGCGGTGAGCTCTGGGGCCAACGTCCTGACTTTC. Translated, this gives CASGAVSSGANVLTF.